Below are 30 T cell receptor beta chains sequenced from a single sample in a study of spatial heterogeneity in lung cancer. The study, taken as a whole, reports: Counts of expanded intratumoral alpha and beta TCRs tracked tumor mutation counts.

Documented time point: sample taken at primary tumor resection. No antigens are known for them. MiXCR was run by TCRdb on the 5' RACE reads, yielding one entry per CDR3 protein. The profile shows roughly 4,000 distinct CDR3 sequences, about 15% of them singletons. This sample comprised lung tumor tissue, obtained at surgery. All receptors derive from a female donor with early-stage non-small cell lung cancer.

This clonotype was seen many times. The genes are TRBV25-1 and TRBJ2-3; a possible D gene is TRBD2 (5 bases). Germline V lookup: CDR1 MGHDK, CDR2 SYGVNS. Trimming left V 7 bases short and J 1 base short, with 9 bases between. The CDR3 contains 13 residues. The CDR3 DNA is TGTGCCAGCACCGCCGGGGGCACAGATACGCAGTATTTT. As protein: CASTAGGTDTQYF.

This clonotype was observed many times. The V call is TRBV5-1, the J call TRBJ2-3; D possibly corresponds to TRBD1 (6 bases). Per germline, CDR1 SGHRS and CDR2 YFSETQ. This CDR3 contains 16 residues. Trimming removed 0 bases from V and 5 bases from J, with 16 bases in between. In DNA form, the CDR3 reads TGCGCCAGCAGCTTGGTCGGGACAAACTTCGAAGATACGCAGTATTTT. This encodes CASSLVGTNFEDTQYF. Variable domain in full (rest from reference TRBV5-1 and TRBJ2-3): KAGVTQTPRYLIKTRGQQVTLSCSPISGHRSVSWYQQTPGQGLQFLFEYFSETQRNKGNFPGRFSGRQFSNSRSEMNVSTLELGDSALYLCASSLVGTNFEDTQYFGPGTRLTVL.

This clonotype showed up many times. The gene calls are TRBV6-2 or TRBV6-3 and TRBJ1-5; D not certain. Germline V gene data show CDR1 as MNHEY and CDR2 as SVGEGT. The CDR3 has 13 amino acids. Trimming took off 2 bases at V and 11 bases at J, with 13 bases between the two ends. CDR3 sequence: CASSYDPRVAQHF. The CDR3 nucleotides read TGTGCCAGCAGTTACGACCCCCGGGTGGCCCAGCATTTT.

The chain joins TRBV24-1 to TRBJ1-1; D gene uncertain. This CDR3 is built from 13 residues. The V and J ends lost 7 bases and 1 base respectively, with 9 bases between them. Per the germline V gene, CDR1 is KGHDR and CDR2 is SFDVKD. CDR3 DNA sequence: TGTGCCACCAGGGGAGCGGGGAACACTGAAGCTTTCTTT. Translation: CATRGAGNTEAFF.

By its share, this clonotype is medium-sized. The genes are TRBV7-9 and TRBJ1-6, with D possibly matching TRBD1 (5 bases). V lost 5 bases and J 9 bases, leaving 17 bases between the germline ends. The CDR3 runs 15 residues. The V gene's germline CDR1 is SEHNR and CDR2 FQNEAQ (reference sequence). This chain's CDR3 is CASSRATGEGSPLHF. Written as DNA, the CDR3 is TGTGCCAGCAGCCGAGCTACAGGTGAAGGTTCACCCCTCCACTTT.

Sample share makes this clonotype medium-sized (0.01 to 0.1%). V is TRBV10-3 and J is TRBJ2-6, with D unresolved. This CDR3 comprises 14 residues. Germline CDR1 reads ENHRY; CDR2 reads SYGVKD. V was clipped by 6 bases and J by 0 bases, with 6 bases between them. The CDR3 spells CAIRESSGANVLTF. CDR3 in DNA: TGTGCCATCAGGGAGAGCTCTGGGGCCAACGTCCTGACTTTC.

At least ten counts were recorded for this clonotype. J is TRBJ2-3 and V is TRBV20-1; 11 bases align to TRBD2. The V and J ends lost 5 bases and 0 bases, in that order; junction bases with no gene match: 1. The CDR3 is made up of 14 amino acids. Germline loops: CDR1 DFQATT, CDR2 SNEGSKA (reference sequence). CDR3 loop: CSASSGGSTDTQYF. The CDR3 coding sequence is TGCAGTGCTTCTAGCGGGGGGAGCACAGATACGCAGTATTTT.

This clonotype is large within its sample. The chain has TRBV9 and TRBJ2-5, with D uncertain. The ends were cut back, 2 bases at V and 2 bases at J, with 10 bases in the middle. The CDR3 length is 14 residues. Germline assignment: CDR1 SGDLS and CDR2 YYNGEE. The CDR3 loop is CASSVSAVQETQYF. CDR3 DNA: TGTGCCAGCAGCGTGTCGGCGGTACAAGAGACCCAGTACTTC.

This clonotype is medium-sized in the sample. The V and J genes are TRBV7-9 and TRBJ1-5, with no clear D. Germline lookup yields CDR1 SEHNR and CDR2 FQNEAQ (reference sequence). Trimming took 4 bases from V and 6 from J, leaving 16 bases between them. The CDR3 covers 15 residues. The chain's CDR3 is CASSSTASGTQPQHF. Here the CDR3 DNA reads TGTGCCAGCAGCTCAACAGCCTCGGGCACTCAGCCCCAGCATTTT.

The chain is built from TRBV10-3 and TRBJ2-1, with 7 bases matching TRBD1. Trimming at V came to 10 bases and at J to 1 base, leaving 10 bases not matched to a gene. The germline V gene has CDR1 ENHRY and CDR2 SYGVKD. This CDR3 region has 15 residues. CDR3 in DNA: TGTGCCACGTTAAGACAGGGCGGGTCCTACAATGAGCAGTTCTTC. Residues: CATLRQGGSYNEQFF.

This clonotype is labeled medium-sized (0.01 to 0.1%). This chain links TRBV19 with TRBJ1-4; no clear D gene. The CDR3 covers 14 residues. Germline V gene data show CDR1 as LNHDA and CDR2 as SQIVND (reference sequence). V lost 10 bases, J lost 10 bases, and 22 bases lay in between. Written as DNA, the CDR3 is TGTGCCACCAAGTATCGGAGAGGACGCCGAAAACTGTTTTTT. Translation gives CATKYRRGRRKLFF. Variable domain in full (rest from reference TRBV19 and TRBJ1-4): DGGITQSPKYLFRKEGQNVTLSCEQNLNHDAMYWYRQDPGQGLRLIYYSQIVNDFQKGDIAEGYSVSREKKESFPLTVTSAQKNPTAFYLCATKYRRGRRKLFFGSGTQLSVL.

This clonotype was counted many times. The chain recombines TRBV6-1 with TRBJ2-1, with D uncertain. V was clipped by 7 bases and J by 0 bases, with 13 bases between them. CDR1 is MNHNS and CDR2 is SASEGT in the germline V gene. The CDR3 runs to 15 residues. The CDR3 sequence: CASKGSASSYNEQFF. The CDR3 nucleotides are TGTGCCAGCAAAGGGTCAGCCAGCTCCTACAATGAGCAGTTCTTC.

Within the sample, this clonotype is medium-sized. The chain combines TRBV27 with TRBJ2-6, with D unclear. Trimming left V 5 bases short and J 2 bases short, with 10 bases between. Germline-derived CDR1 and CDR2 are MNHEY and SMNVEV (reference sequence). This CDR3 spans 15 amino acids. CDR3 loop: CASSAPSAGANVLTF. CDR3 DNA sequence: TGTGCCAGCAGTGCCCCCTCCGCTGGGGCCAACGTCCTGACTTTC.

This clonotype was observed at least ten times. CDR3: CASSLAAGGSYEQYF. The CDR3 DNA is TGTGCCAGCAGTTTAGCAGCGGGGGGTTCCTACGAGCAGTACTTC. The chain links TRBV28 to TRBJ2-7, with 9 bases lining up with TRBD2. Germline loops: CDR1 MDHEN, CDR2 SYDVKM. The CDR3 sequence is 15 residues long. Trimming removed 2 bases from V and 1 base from J; junction bases left unmatched: 3.

This clonotype appeared many times. This CDR3 is CASSLSTAMLYQETQYF. The CDR3 DNA reads TGCGCCAGCAGCTTGTCGACAGCGATGCTGTACCAAGAGACCCAGTACTTC. The rearrangement joins TRBV5-1 to TRBJ2-5; a weak D match, TRBD1 (5 bases). The CDR3 totals 17 residues. V lost 1 base to trimming and J lost 0 bases, with 16 bases between them. Germline CDR1 SGHRS, CDR2 YFSETQ. Together with reference TRBV5-1 and TRBJ2-5, the CDR3 gives the full variable domain: KAGVTQTPRYLIKTRGQQVTLSCSPISGHRSVSWYQQTPGQGLQFLFEYFSETQRNKGNFPGRFSGRQFSNSRSEMNVSTLELGDSALYLCASSLSTAMLYQETQYFGPGTRLLVL.

In its sample, this clonotype ranks as medium-sized (0.01 to 0.1%). The gene calls are TRBV20-1 and TRBJ1-1; maybe TRBD1 (5 bases). Germline values: CDR1 DFQATT, CDR2 SNEGSKA (reference sequence). V was clipped by 6 bases and J by 1 base, with 18 bases between them. This CDR3 has 15 amino acids. The CDR3 sequence is CSALYIGRGNTEAFF. CDR3 coding DNA: TGCAGTGCCCTCTACATCGGTAGGGGGAACACTGAAGCTTTCTTT.

This clonotype has at least ten counts. The J gene is TRBJ2-3, the V gene TRBV28; 15 positions match TRBD2. V was pared by 7 bases and J by 2 bases, with 10 bases of the junction left unmatched. CDR1 is MDHEN and CDR2 is SYDVKM in the germline V gene. The CDR3 loop spans 18 amino acids. The CDR3 reads CASTPGTSGGFLTDTQYF. DNA of the CDR3: TGTGCCAGCACCCCCGGGACTAGCGGGGGGTTCCTCACAGATACGCAGTATTTT.

This clonotype was seen many times. The CDR3 is CASSPIYRGRGDTEAFF. DNA of the CDR3: TGTGCCAGCTCACCGATCTACAGGGGCCGCGGAGACACTGAAGCTTTCTTT. The chain combines TRBV18 with TRBJ1-1, with 7 bases aligning to TRBD1. The CDR3 sequence is 17 residues long. Germline loops: CDR1 KGHSH, CDR2 LQKENI. J lost 3 bases, V lost 3 bases, and 13 bases had no gene match.

In its sample, this clonotype is medium-sized. The gene calls are TRBV10-2 and TRBJ2-3, with D perhaps TRBD2 (5 bases). Deletions cut 2 bases from V and 0 bases from J, with 6 bases between. The length of the CDR3 is 14 residues. Per the germline V gene, CDR1 is WSHSY and CDR2 is SAAADI. The CDR3 region is CASSERRSTDTQYF. In DNA, the CDR3 is TGCGCCAGCAGTGAGAGGAGGAGCACAGATACGCAGTATTTT.

This clonotype is deemed medium-sized. The chain carries TRBV6-5 and TRBJ1-1; 7 bases align to TRBD1. This CDR3 comprises 14 residues. Germline CDR1 and CDR2: MNHEY and SVGAGI. The ends lost 0 bases at V and 5 bases at J; junction bases unmatched: 3. This CDR3 reads CASSYSAGGTEAFF. The CDR3 DNA reads TGTGCCAGCAGTTACTCGGCAGGGGGTACTGAAGCTTTCTTT.

This clonotype has at least ten counts. The rearrangement links TRBV6-2 or TRBV6-3 to TRBJ2-7; D ambiguous. Trimming shortened V by 4 bases and J by 2 bases, and 12 bases separated the two germline ends. Looked up from germline, CDR1 is MNHEY and CDR2 is SVGEGT. CDR3 length equals 14 residues. The CDR3 loop is CASSFMAGAYEQYF. The CDR3 DNA follows: TGTGCCAGCAGTTTTATGGCTGGAGCCTACGAGCAGTACTTC.

In this sample, this clonotype turned up many times. V is TRBV20-1 and J is TRBJ2-1; 7 bases are shared with TRBD2. This CDR3 spans 12 amino acids. Germline CDR1 reads DFQATT; CDR2 reads SNEGSKA (reference sequence). V lost 4 bases to trimming and J lost 7 bases; unmatched junction nucleotides: 4. Written as DNA, the CDR3 is TGCAGTGCTAATAGAGCGGGAAATGAGCAGTTCTTC. Translated: CSANRAGNEQFF.

Sample share makes this clonotype medium-sized. The chain combines TRBV6-2 or TRBV6-3 with TRBJ2-7; D is tentatively TRBD1 or TRBD2 (5 bases each). The CDR3 is made up of 14 amino acids. In germline, CDR1 is MNHEY, CDR2 SVGEGT. Trimming left V 2 bases short and J 4 bases short, with 12 bases between. CDR3 DNA: TGTGCCAGCAGTTACGGTGGGACCGCGTACGAGCAGTACTTC. Protein sequence: CASSYGGTAYEQYF.

This clonotype was detected ten times or more. The chain combines TRBV2 with TRBJ2-6; D possibly corresponds to TRBD1 (5 bases). The CDR3 has 14 residues. The V gene's germline CDR1 is SNHLY and CDR2 FYNNEI. The V and J ends lost 3 bases and 2 bases respectively, with 5 bases between them. The DNA for the CDR3 is TGTGCCAGCAGTGACAGGGCTGGGGCCAACGTCCTGACTTTC. As protein: CASSDRAGANVLTF.

This clonotype was recorded at least ten times. This rearrangement joins TRBV7-2 to TRBJ2-1; D possibly corresponds to TRBD1 (6 bases). The CDR3 is 17 residues long. V lost 3 bases and J 0 bases, leaving 15 bases between the germline ends. Germline CDR1 and CDR2: SGHTA and FQGNSA. CDR3 sequence reads: CASSLFQGTSSYNEQFF. CDR3 DNA sequence: TGTGCCAGCAGCTTGTTTCAGGGGACAAGCTCCTACAATGAGCAGTTCTTC.

This clonotype is categorized as medium-sized (0.01 to 0.1%). The genes are TRBV7-2 and TRBJ2-1; TRBD2 is a possible D gene (7 bases). Per the germline V gene, CDR1 is SGHTA and CDR2 is FQGNSA. The V end was cut by 5 bases, the J end by 2 bases, with 16 bases between. CDR3 length: 16 amino acids. The CDR3 sequence is CASSTQGGVTYNEQFF. Written as DNA, the CDR3 is TGTGCCAGCAGCACCCAAGGGGGGGTCACCTACAATGAGCAGTTCTTC.

This clonotype was counted ten times or more. The chain uses TRBV6-6 and TRBJ1-1; D remains ambiguous. Germline V gene data show CDR1 as MNHNY and CDR2 as SVGAGI (reference sequence). CDR3 length: 14 residues. V lost 2 bases and J 1 base, leaving 8 bases between the germline ends. DNA of the CDR3: TGTGCCAGCAGTTACGGTTGGGGGAACACTGAAGCTTTCTTT. It codes for CASSYGWGNTEAFF.

There are many counts of this clonotype. CDR3 protein: CASTRTTNTGELFF. CDR3 bases: TGTGCCAGTACCCGGACAACGAACACCGGGGAGCTGTTTTTT. The chain has TRBV19 and TRBJ2-2; D possibly corresponds to TRBD1 (5 bases). This CDR3 contains 14 residues. Trimming shortened V by 7 bases and J by 0 bases, and 9 bases separated the two germline ends. Germline V gives CDR1 LNHDA, CDR2 SQIVND (reference sequence).

This clonotype counts as medium-sized. V and J are TRBV12-3 or TRBV12-4 and TRBJ1-1, with a weak D call TRBD1 (5 bases). CDR3 length: 16 residues. Trimming left V 5 bases short and J 0 bases short, with 16 bases between. The CDR3 DNA is TGTGCCAGCAGTCGCTTGACGGGACGGCTGAACACTGAAGCTTTCTTT. It yields the protein CASSRLTGRLNTEAFF.

By sample fraction, this clonotype is medium-sized. The chain couples TRBV6-5 to TRBJ2-7; the D is unclear. V lost 0 bases, J lost 1 base, and 7 bases lay in between. The CDR3 consists of 14 residues. The germline V gene encodes CDR1 MNHEY and CDR2 SVGAGI. In nucleotides, the CDR3 is TGTGCCAGCAGTTACTCGATCATTTCCTACGAGCAGTACTTC. Protein sequence: CASSYSIISYEQYF.